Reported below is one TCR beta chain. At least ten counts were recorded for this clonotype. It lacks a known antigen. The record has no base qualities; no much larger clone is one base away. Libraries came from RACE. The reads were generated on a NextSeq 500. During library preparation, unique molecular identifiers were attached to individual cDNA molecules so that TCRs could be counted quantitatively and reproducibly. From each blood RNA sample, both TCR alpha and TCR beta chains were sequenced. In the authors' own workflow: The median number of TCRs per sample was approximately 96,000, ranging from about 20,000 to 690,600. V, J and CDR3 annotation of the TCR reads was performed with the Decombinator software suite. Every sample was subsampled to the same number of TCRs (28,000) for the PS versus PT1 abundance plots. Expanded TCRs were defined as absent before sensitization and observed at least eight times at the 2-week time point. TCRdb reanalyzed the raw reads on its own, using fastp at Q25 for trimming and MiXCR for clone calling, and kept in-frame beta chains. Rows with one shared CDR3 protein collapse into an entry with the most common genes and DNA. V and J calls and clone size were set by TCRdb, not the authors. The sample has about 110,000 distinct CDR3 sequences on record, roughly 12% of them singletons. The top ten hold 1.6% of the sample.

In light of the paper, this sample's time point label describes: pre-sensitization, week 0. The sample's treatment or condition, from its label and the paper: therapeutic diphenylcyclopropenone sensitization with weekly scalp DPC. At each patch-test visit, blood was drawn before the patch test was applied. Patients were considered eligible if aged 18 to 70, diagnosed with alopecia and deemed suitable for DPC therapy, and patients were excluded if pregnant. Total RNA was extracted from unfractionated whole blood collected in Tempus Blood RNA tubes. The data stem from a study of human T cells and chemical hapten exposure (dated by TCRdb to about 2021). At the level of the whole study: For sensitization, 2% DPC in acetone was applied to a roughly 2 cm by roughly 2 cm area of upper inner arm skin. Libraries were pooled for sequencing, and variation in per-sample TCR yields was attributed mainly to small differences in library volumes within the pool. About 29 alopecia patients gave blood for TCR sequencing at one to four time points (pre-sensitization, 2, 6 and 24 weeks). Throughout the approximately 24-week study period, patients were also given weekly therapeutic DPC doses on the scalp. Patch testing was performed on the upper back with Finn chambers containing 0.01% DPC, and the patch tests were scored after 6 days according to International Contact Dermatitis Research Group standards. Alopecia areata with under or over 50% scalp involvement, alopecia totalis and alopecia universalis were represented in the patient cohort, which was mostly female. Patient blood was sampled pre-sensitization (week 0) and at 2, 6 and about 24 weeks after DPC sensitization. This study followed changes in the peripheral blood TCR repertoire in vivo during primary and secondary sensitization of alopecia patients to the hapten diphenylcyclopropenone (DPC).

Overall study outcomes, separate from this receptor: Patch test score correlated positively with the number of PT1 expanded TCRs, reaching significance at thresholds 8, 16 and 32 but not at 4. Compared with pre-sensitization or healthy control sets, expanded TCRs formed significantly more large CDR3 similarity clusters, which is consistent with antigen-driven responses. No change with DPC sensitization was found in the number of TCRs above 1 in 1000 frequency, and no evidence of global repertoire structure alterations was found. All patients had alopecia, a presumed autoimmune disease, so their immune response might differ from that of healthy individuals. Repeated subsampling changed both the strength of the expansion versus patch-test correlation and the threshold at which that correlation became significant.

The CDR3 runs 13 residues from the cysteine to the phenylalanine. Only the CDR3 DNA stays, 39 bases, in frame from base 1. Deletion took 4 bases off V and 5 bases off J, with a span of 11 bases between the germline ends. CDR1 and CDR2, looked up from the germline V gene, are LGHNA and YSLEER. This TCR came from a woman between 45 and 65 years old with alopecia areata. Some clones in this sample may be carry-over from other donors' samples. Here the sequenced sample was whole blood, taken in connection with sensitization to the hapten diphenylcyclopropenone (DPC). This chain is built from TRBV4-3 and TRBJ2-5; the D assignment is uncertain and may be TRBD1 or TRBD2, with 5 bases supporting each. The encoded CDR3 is CASSRDLRETQYF. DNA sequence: TGCGCCAGCAGCCGGGACCTGCGGGAGACCCAGTACTTC.